The present TCR beta chain was sequenced within a study of CXCR3-negative and CXCR3-positive naive CD8 T cells. Study-level findings and limits: Similar levels of surface CD5 were seen between naive subsets; TCR strength was inferred from TRB CDR3 properties. Naive subsets were similarly diverse, while memory CD8+ repertoires were much less diverse. Greater hydrophobicity was found in TRB CDR3s of CXCR3-positive naive cells than of CXCR3-negative naive cells. Naive cells that were CXCR3-negative or CXCR3-positive used TRBV-TRBJ genes alike, while memory cells diverged.

Concerning this clonotype itself: Its cognate antigen is unknown.

CDR3 length equals 15 residues. Germline CDR1 SGDLS, CDR2 YYNGEE. It was by 5' RACE with UMI labels that the TRB cDNA libraries were prepared. TCRdb reanalyzed the 5' RACE reads and collapses them to one entry per CDR3 protein, without DNA. In all, the sample yields approximately 100,000 distinct CDR3 sequences. This sequence originates from a human donor in good health. Some clones in this sample may be carry-over from other donors' samples. The sample consisted of naive CXCR3+ CD8+ T cells from blood. Indicated subset: CD45RO-CCR7+CD27+CD95- naive CD8+ T cells expressing CXCR3 (TNR3+). This chain connects TRBV9 to TRBJ2-2; TCRdb outputs TRBD1, but without DNA this stays unchecked. CDR3 in amino acids: CASSVQGDPDGELFF.